What follows are 6 T cell receptor beta chains derived from one specimen sequenced in a study of T cell responses to AZD1222 COVID-19 vaccine. Sequenced by immunoSEQ multiplex PCR; TCRdb stores in-frame clones only, minus some. The data show about 140,000 clones, 80% to 95% seen once. The specimen was peripheral blood, collected on day 0 of AZD1222 vaccination. Receptors were obtained from an adult in good health.

This sequence joins TRBV5-4 and TRBJ2-1; no clear D. CDR3 length: 13 residues. Trimming left V 2 bases short and J 6 bases short, with 9 bases between. Germline CDR1 is SGHNT and CDR2 is YYREEE (reference sequence). CDR3 protein: CASSLSFVNEQFF. CDR3 bases: TGTGCCAGCAGCTTATCCTTCGTCAATGAGCAGTTCTTC.

V gene TRBV19 combines with J gene TRBJ1-2; D remains ambiguous. V was cut by 1 base and J by 0 bases, with 9 bases left in between. The CDR3 runs 15 residues. Germline CDR1 LNHDA, CDR2 SQIVND (reference sequence). The CDR3 protein is CASSIGRTPNYGYTF. As DNA, the CDR3 is TGTGCCAGTAGTATAGGACGAACTCCTAACTATGGCTACACCTTC.

The chain carries TRBV5-1 and TRBJ1-4; tentatively, D is TRBD1 (5 bases). Trimming removed 0 bases from V and 7 bases from J, with 10 bases in between. Germline assignment: CDR1 SGHRS and CDR2 YFSETQ. The CDR3 runs to 14 residues. The CDR3 region has the DNA TGCGCCAGCAGCTTGGAAGGGGTGGTTGAAAAACTGTTTTTT. Its translation is CASSLEGVVEKLFF. Full variable domain (missing parts from reference TRBV5-1 and TRBJ1-4): KAGVTQTPRYLIKTRGQQVTLSCSPISGHRSVSWYQQTPGQGLQFLFEYFSETQRNKGNFPGRFSGRQFSNSRSEMNVSTLELGDSALYLCASSLEGVVEKLFFGSGTQLSVL.

In nucleotides, the CDR3 is TGTGCCAGTGCCCCCGGGAGCCCCAGGGACCAGCCCCAGCATTTT. Protein: CASAPGSPRDQPQHF. This chain uses TRBV19 with TRBJ1-5; weak D call: TRBD1 (5 bases). This CDR3 has 15 amino acids. CDR1 and CDR2 from the germline V gene are LNHDA and SQIVND (reference sequence). V was shortened by 8 bases and J by 7 bases, with 21 bases between the two germline ends.

This clone was seen a handful of times. The chain recombines TRBV9 with TRBJ1-3, with 7 bases lining up with TRBD1. The CDR3 spans 14 residues. The V segment lost 10 bases and the J segment 2 bases; nucleotides outside the gene matches: 9. Germline V gene sequence: CDR1 SGDLS, CDR2 YYNGEE. CDR3 sequence (DNA): TGTGCCGGAAGTAGGGGGCCCGCTGGAAACACCATATATTTT. It encodes CAGSRGPAGNTIYF.

This rearrangement joins TRBV5-1 to TRBJ2-1; D is perhaps TRBD1 (5 bases). The V and J ends lost 4 bases and 8 bases respectively, with 10 bases between them. Germline V CDR1 and CDR2: SGHRS, YFSETQ. The CDR3 has 12 residues. DNA of the CDR3: TGCGCCAGCAGCCCGACAGTTCATGAGCAGTTCTTC. It yields the protein CASSPTVHEQFF.